This is a list of T cell receptor beta chains from one sample in a study of T cell responses to AZD1222 COVID-19 vaccine. Sequencing was performed with immunoSEQ multiplex PCR; in TCRdb, only in-frame clones are kept and a portion is missing. The data contain some 130,000 clones, approximately 91% of them singletons. Sequenced here: peripheral blood, sampled 28 days after the second AZD1222 dose. The source is an adult who received the AZD1222 COVID-19 vaccine. Each CDR3 is given with its conserved first and last residue. The order of the fields is D gene, clone size, CDR3 length, V gene, J gene, CDR3 DNA, CDR3 protein. The D gene is left open where the match is weak. Clone size is not always given. Where it is, it says once, few, many or a class for expanded clones.

>.|few|16|TRBV19|TRBJ1-2
TGTGCCAGTAGCTCGGGCCGGGTTACCGGACTATATGGCTACACCTTC
CASSSGRVTGLYGYTF
>.|.|13|TRBV15|TRBJ2-3
TGTGCCACCAGGCCACTGGGGACAGATACGCAGTATTTT
CATRPLGTDTQYF
>.|.|15|TRBV6-5|TRBJ2-7
TGTGCCAGCAGGCGGACCCAGCAGACGGGCTACGAGCAGTACTTC
CASRRTQQTGYEQYF
>.|.|13|TRBV30|TRBJ1-2
TGTGCCTGGAGTCATCAGGGGATAATCGGCTACACCTTC
CAWSHQGIIGYTF
>TRBD1|.|14|TRBV11-3|TRBJ2-2
TGTGCCAGCAGCAGGACAGGGGACACCGGGGAGCTGTTTTTT
CASSRTGDTGELFF
>TRBD1|.|14|TRBV30|TRBJ1-5
TGTGCCTGGAGGGGGACAGGTCCCACTCAGCCCCAGCATTTT
CAWRGTGPTQPQHF
>.|once|20|TRBV5-1|TRBJ2-7
TGCGCCAGCAGCTTGATACCATACCTGTCTTCGGTCTCCGAGGTCTACGAGCAGTACTTC
CASSLIPYLSSVSEVYEQYF
>.|.|12|TRBV3-1/TRBV3-2|TRBJ1-2
TGTGCCAGCAGCCAAGGAGGATATGGCTACACCTTC
CASSQGGYGYTF
>.|.|13|TRBV18|TRBJ1-2
TGTGCCAGCTCACCAAAGGCAGGCACTGGCTACACCTTC
CASSPKAGTGYTF
>.|.|16|TRBV19|TRBJ2-7
TGTGCCAGTAGTATAGGTCCGCCGGGATCCCCCTACGAGCAGTACTTC
CASSIGPPGSPYEQYF
>TRBD1|.|17|TRBV28|TRBJ1-5
TGTGCCAGCAGGCCTCGACAGGGAGACCGCCGGGGACAGCCCCAGCATTTT
CASRPRQGDRRGQPQHF
>TRBD1|.|14|TRBV6-5|TRBJ1-1
TGTGCCAGCAGGGGGGACAGACTGAACACTGAAGCTTTCTTT
CASRGDRLNTEAFF
>.|.|14|TRBV11-3|TRBJ2-3
TGTGCCAGCCGGAAGGGGTCCAGCACAGATACGCAGTATTTT
CASRKGSSTDTQYF
>.|once|15|TRBV10-3|TRBJ1-5
TGTGCCATCAGTGGCGGGGGGAAGGGCAATCAGCCCCAGCATTTT
CAISGGGKGNQPQHF
>.|once|15|TRBV27|TRBJ2-2
TGTGCCAGCACCCCGCAGGGTCTAGGCACCGGGGAGCTGTTTTTT
CASTPQGLGTGELFF
>.|once|12|TRBV2|TRBJ1-2
TGTGCCAGCAGTGAGGGGAACTATGGCTACACCTTC
CASSEGNYGYTF
>.|.|14|TRBV7-9|TRBJ2-7
TGTGCCAGCAGCTCAAGCCGGGGCACCTACGAGCAGTACTTC
CASSSSRGTYEQYF
>.|.|14|TRBV6-4|TRBJ2-1
TGTGCCAGCAGTGACCTAGACGGCCACAATGAGCAGTTCTTC
CASSDLDGHNEQFF
>TRBD1|.|14|TRBV5-6|TRBJ1-6
TGTGCCAGCAGCCTTGACAGGGATAGGTCACCCCTCCACTTT
CASSLDRDRSPLHF
>.|.|14|TRBV7-9|TRBJ1-5
TGTGCCAGCAGCTTAGTACCCGGACACCAGCCCCAGCATTTT
CASSLVPGHQPQHF
>.|once|14|TRBV29-1|TRBJ2-7
TGCAGCGTGGGGGAGGCCCCTTACCTCTACGAGCAGTACTTC
CSVGEAPYLYEQYF
>.|.|12|TRBV3-1/TRBV3-2|TRBJ2-3
TGTGCCAGCAGCCACCATGCAGATACGCAGTATTTT
CASSHHADTQYF
>.|.|15|TRBV19|TRBJ2-1
TGTGCCAGTACCCTGGGCACCCAGGGGAACAATGAGCAGTTCTTC
CASTLGTQGNNEQFF
>.|.|12|TRBV9|TRBJ2-3
TGTGCCAGCAGCGTAGGGGCAGCTACGCAGTATTTT
CASSVGAATQYF
>.|.|16|TRBV3-1/TRBV3-2|TRBJ2-3
TGTGCCAGCAGCCAGGGGATCGGGAGAGTAACAGATACGCAGTATTTT
CASSQGIGRVTDTQYF
>TRBD1|.|17|TRBV6-2/TRBV6-3|TRBJ2-3
TGTGCCAGCAGCCAACAGGGGGCGAGGTCCGGCACAGATACGCAGTATTTT
CASSQQGARSGTDTQYF
>.|.|12|TRBV28|TRBJ2-1
TGTGCCAGCAGCCGCCTCGGGTATGAGCAGTTCTTC
CASSRLGYEQFF
>.|.|13|TRBV7-9|TRBJ1-6
TGTGCCAGCAGCTTAGCCCCGGGGACACCCCTCCACTTT
CASSLAPGTPLHF
>.|.|12|TRBV6-5|TRBJ2-3
TGTGCCACTCGGACAGGCACAGATACGCAGTATTTT
CATRTGTDTQYF
>.|.|14|TRBV27|TRBJ2-7
TGTGCCAGCAGTTTACGCGGAGCCCCATACGAGCAGTACTTC
CASSLRGAPYEQYF
>TRBD2|.|15|TRBV7-9|TRBJ2-5
TGTGCCAGCAGCTCCGGACTAGCGGCCCAAGAGACCCAGTACTTC
CASSSGLAAQETQYF
>.|.|14|TRBV7-9|TRBJ2-7
TGTGCCAGCAGCTTAATATGGGGTACCTACGAGCAGTACTTC
CASSLIWGTYEQYF
>TRBD2|.|17|TRBV10-3|TRBJ2-5
TGTGCCATCAGTGAGAGGGGAGACACTAGCGGTGACGAGACCCAGTACTTC
CAISERGDTSGDETQYF
>.|.|13|TRBV7-2|TRBJ2-1
TGTGCCAGCAGCCCGGGTCAAAACAATGAGCAGTTCTTC
CASSPGQNNEQFF
>TRBD2|once|15|TRBV5-1|TRBJ2-1
TGCGCCAGCAGCTCGGGGAGGGACTCCTACAATGAGCAGTTCTTC
CASSSGRDSYNEQFF
>TRBD2|.|15|TRBV7-3|TRBJ2-1
TGTGCCAGCAGCCCCGGGACTAGCTGGGGCAATGAGCAGTTCTTC
CASSPGTSWGNEQFF
>.|few|13|TRBV2|TRBJ1-3
TGTGCCAGCAGGCGGCTACCCTATGGCACCATATATTTT
CASRRLPYGTIYF
>.|.|16|TRBV7-9|TRBJ2-5
TGTGCCAGCAGCTTAAGTGGTGGACAGAGAAAAGAGACCCAGTACTTC
CASSLSGGQRKETQYF
>.|.|15|TRBV3-1/TRBV3-2|TRBJ2-4
TGTGCCAGCAGCCAAGTCGGCGGGGCCAAAAACATTCAGTACTTC
CASSQVGGAKNIQYF
>.|.|13|TRBV7-3|TRBJ1-5
TGTGCCAGCAGCCCGGGAGCGGGGCAGCCCCAGCATTTT
CASSPGAGQPQHF
>.|.|15|TRBV5-1|TRBJ1-1
TGCGCCAGCAGCCTGAGTCTCGTGGCCGACACTGAAGCTTTCTTT
CASSLSLVADTEAFF
>.|.|14|TRBV30|TRBJ2-5
TGTGCCTGGAGTGTAGGAGGGAAGGGGGGGACCCAGTACTTC
CAWSVGGKGGTQYF
>.|.|13|TRBV9|TRBJ1-1
TGTGCCAGCAGCGTTAACGCGAACACTGAAGCTTTCTTT
CASSVNANTEAFF